Listed below are T cell receptor beta chains from one sample, sequenced in a study of follicular helper T cells after annual influenza vaccination. The table came from immunoSEQ multiplex PCR; TCRdb's copy has only in-frame clones and leaves some out. This table has thousands of clones, about nine tenths appearing once. This specimen was CXCR5+ CD38- circulating T follicular helper cells from blood, taken 7 days after influenza vaccination. These receptors all stem from an adult who received the influenza vaccine. Both conserved end residues are part of each CDR3. The D gene is left open where the match is weak. Clone size appears in some rows only: once, few, many, or a class for an expanded clone.

clone_size	j_call	v_call	d_call	cdr3_nt	cdr3_aa
NA	TRBJ2-7	TRBV5-1	NA	TGCGCCAACAGCTTGGCTGACAGGACGGAAGAGCAGTACTTC	CANSLADRTEEQYF
NA	TRBJ2-7	TRBV2	NA	TGTGCCAGCAGTGAAGAGGCAACAGGGCAGTACTTC	CASSEEATGQYF
NA	TRBJ2-1	TRBV6-1	NA	TGTGCCAGCAGTGCACAATACAATGAGCAGTTCTTC	CASSAQYNEQFF
NA	TRBJ2-3	TRBV9	NA	TGTGCCAGCAGCTCTCCCCGGGGAGGGGGGGGCAGCACAGATACGCAGTATTTT	CASSSPRGGGGSTDTQYF
NA	TRBJ1-2	TRBV30	NA	TGTGCCTACGCCCCCGGGGGGATGCGCTACACCTTC	CAYAPGGMRYTF
NA	TRBJ1-4	TRBV5-1	NA	TGCGCCAGCAGCCTGCAGGGGACCGGTGAAAAACTGTTTTTT	CASSLQGTGEKLFF
NA	TRBJ1-5	TRBV13	NA	TGTGCCAGCAGCCTCCGGGGGGAGCCCCAGCATTTT	CASSLRGEPQHF
once	TRBJ1-2	TRBV11-2	NA	TGTGCCAGCAGCTTCCCAAGGGATCGGGGTATTGATATAGGCTACACCTTC	CASSFPRDRGIDIGYTF
NA	TRBJ1-4	TRBV6-5	TRBD1	TGTGCCAGCAGTTACTCTGCCCAGGGGGCACGAAAACTGTTTTTT	CASSYSAQGARKLFF
NA	TRBJ1-3	TRBV6-5	NA	TGTGCCAGCAGTTTCGGGGTTAGCTCTGGAAACACCATATATTTT	CASSFGVSSGNTIYF
NA	TRBJ2-3	TRBV20-1	NA	TGCAGTGCTACGGTAACAGATACGCAGTATTTT	CSATVTDTQYF
NA	TRBJ2-2	TRBV5-5	NA	TGTGCCAGCAGTCCCATTGGACCCCGGGGCACCGGGGAGCTGTTTTTT	CASSPIGPRGTGELFF
NA	TRBJ1-2	TRBV6-1	NA	TGTGCCAGCAGTGAGTCGGCAGGGGAAGGCTACACCTTC	CASSESAGEGYTF
NA	TRBJ2-4	TRBV29-1	TRBD2	TGCAGCGCCCGCACCACTAGCGGGGGAGGCATTCAGTACTTC	CSARTTSGGGIQYF
NA	TRBJ1-6	TRBV7-8	TRBD1	TGTGCCAGCAGCTTAGGGGGACAGTCACCCCTCCACTTT	CASSLGGQSPLHF
NA	TRBJ2-2	TRBV9	TRBD2	TGTGCCAGCAGCTCCCGGGCGGGGGGGAACACCGGGGAGCTGTTTTTT	CASSSRAGGNTGELFF
NA	TRBJ2-7	TRBV28	TRBD1	TGTGCCAGCAGTTCCGGGACAGGAAGATACGAGCAGTACTTC	CASSSGTGRYEQYF
NA	TRBJ2-3	TRBV4-2	TRBD2	TGTGCCAGCAGCCAAGATCTAGCGGGGGGGACAGATACGCAGTATTTT	CASSQDLAGGTDTQYF
once	TRBJ1-5	TRBV10-3	NA	TGTGCCATCAGCCCAGGACAGAGCAATCAGCCCCAGCATTTT	CAISPGQSNQPQHF
NA	TRBJ2-2	TRBV2	NA	TGTGCCAGCAGGAGGGTATCCGGGGAGCTGTTTTTT	CASRRVSGELFF
NA	TRBJ2-7	TRBV29-1	TRBD1	TGCAGCGTTTCCCGGGGAGGACAGGGGGCGTCCTACGAGCAGTACTTC	CSVSRGGQGASYEQYF
NA	TRBJ2-2	TRBV27	TRBD2	TGTGCCAGCAGGTTAGCGGGGGCCAACACCGGGGAGCTGTTTTTT	CASRLAGANTGELFF